This TCR beta chain was sequenced for a study of cytomegalovirus exposure and HLA in healthy donors. CDR3 length equals 13 residues. V was clipped by 4 bases and J by 5 bases, with 12 bases between them. Germline values: CDR1 SGHNT, CDR2 YYREEE (reference sequence). The PCR employed 60 Vbeta primers together with 13 Jbeta primers. The assay was immunoSEQ multiplex PCR, and TCRdb's table has in-frame clones only and misses some. The sample has over 65,000 clones; roughly 75% are singletons. The sequence derives from a woman between 25 and 40 years old in good health and CMV-seropositive. The V and J genes are TRBV5-4 and TRBJ2-5, with a possible D match to TRBD2 (5 bases). Input material: PBMCs. The CDR3 reads CASSRGPGETQYF. The CDR3 nucleotides are TGTGCCAGCAGCCGAGGTCCGGGGGAGACCCAGTACTTC.